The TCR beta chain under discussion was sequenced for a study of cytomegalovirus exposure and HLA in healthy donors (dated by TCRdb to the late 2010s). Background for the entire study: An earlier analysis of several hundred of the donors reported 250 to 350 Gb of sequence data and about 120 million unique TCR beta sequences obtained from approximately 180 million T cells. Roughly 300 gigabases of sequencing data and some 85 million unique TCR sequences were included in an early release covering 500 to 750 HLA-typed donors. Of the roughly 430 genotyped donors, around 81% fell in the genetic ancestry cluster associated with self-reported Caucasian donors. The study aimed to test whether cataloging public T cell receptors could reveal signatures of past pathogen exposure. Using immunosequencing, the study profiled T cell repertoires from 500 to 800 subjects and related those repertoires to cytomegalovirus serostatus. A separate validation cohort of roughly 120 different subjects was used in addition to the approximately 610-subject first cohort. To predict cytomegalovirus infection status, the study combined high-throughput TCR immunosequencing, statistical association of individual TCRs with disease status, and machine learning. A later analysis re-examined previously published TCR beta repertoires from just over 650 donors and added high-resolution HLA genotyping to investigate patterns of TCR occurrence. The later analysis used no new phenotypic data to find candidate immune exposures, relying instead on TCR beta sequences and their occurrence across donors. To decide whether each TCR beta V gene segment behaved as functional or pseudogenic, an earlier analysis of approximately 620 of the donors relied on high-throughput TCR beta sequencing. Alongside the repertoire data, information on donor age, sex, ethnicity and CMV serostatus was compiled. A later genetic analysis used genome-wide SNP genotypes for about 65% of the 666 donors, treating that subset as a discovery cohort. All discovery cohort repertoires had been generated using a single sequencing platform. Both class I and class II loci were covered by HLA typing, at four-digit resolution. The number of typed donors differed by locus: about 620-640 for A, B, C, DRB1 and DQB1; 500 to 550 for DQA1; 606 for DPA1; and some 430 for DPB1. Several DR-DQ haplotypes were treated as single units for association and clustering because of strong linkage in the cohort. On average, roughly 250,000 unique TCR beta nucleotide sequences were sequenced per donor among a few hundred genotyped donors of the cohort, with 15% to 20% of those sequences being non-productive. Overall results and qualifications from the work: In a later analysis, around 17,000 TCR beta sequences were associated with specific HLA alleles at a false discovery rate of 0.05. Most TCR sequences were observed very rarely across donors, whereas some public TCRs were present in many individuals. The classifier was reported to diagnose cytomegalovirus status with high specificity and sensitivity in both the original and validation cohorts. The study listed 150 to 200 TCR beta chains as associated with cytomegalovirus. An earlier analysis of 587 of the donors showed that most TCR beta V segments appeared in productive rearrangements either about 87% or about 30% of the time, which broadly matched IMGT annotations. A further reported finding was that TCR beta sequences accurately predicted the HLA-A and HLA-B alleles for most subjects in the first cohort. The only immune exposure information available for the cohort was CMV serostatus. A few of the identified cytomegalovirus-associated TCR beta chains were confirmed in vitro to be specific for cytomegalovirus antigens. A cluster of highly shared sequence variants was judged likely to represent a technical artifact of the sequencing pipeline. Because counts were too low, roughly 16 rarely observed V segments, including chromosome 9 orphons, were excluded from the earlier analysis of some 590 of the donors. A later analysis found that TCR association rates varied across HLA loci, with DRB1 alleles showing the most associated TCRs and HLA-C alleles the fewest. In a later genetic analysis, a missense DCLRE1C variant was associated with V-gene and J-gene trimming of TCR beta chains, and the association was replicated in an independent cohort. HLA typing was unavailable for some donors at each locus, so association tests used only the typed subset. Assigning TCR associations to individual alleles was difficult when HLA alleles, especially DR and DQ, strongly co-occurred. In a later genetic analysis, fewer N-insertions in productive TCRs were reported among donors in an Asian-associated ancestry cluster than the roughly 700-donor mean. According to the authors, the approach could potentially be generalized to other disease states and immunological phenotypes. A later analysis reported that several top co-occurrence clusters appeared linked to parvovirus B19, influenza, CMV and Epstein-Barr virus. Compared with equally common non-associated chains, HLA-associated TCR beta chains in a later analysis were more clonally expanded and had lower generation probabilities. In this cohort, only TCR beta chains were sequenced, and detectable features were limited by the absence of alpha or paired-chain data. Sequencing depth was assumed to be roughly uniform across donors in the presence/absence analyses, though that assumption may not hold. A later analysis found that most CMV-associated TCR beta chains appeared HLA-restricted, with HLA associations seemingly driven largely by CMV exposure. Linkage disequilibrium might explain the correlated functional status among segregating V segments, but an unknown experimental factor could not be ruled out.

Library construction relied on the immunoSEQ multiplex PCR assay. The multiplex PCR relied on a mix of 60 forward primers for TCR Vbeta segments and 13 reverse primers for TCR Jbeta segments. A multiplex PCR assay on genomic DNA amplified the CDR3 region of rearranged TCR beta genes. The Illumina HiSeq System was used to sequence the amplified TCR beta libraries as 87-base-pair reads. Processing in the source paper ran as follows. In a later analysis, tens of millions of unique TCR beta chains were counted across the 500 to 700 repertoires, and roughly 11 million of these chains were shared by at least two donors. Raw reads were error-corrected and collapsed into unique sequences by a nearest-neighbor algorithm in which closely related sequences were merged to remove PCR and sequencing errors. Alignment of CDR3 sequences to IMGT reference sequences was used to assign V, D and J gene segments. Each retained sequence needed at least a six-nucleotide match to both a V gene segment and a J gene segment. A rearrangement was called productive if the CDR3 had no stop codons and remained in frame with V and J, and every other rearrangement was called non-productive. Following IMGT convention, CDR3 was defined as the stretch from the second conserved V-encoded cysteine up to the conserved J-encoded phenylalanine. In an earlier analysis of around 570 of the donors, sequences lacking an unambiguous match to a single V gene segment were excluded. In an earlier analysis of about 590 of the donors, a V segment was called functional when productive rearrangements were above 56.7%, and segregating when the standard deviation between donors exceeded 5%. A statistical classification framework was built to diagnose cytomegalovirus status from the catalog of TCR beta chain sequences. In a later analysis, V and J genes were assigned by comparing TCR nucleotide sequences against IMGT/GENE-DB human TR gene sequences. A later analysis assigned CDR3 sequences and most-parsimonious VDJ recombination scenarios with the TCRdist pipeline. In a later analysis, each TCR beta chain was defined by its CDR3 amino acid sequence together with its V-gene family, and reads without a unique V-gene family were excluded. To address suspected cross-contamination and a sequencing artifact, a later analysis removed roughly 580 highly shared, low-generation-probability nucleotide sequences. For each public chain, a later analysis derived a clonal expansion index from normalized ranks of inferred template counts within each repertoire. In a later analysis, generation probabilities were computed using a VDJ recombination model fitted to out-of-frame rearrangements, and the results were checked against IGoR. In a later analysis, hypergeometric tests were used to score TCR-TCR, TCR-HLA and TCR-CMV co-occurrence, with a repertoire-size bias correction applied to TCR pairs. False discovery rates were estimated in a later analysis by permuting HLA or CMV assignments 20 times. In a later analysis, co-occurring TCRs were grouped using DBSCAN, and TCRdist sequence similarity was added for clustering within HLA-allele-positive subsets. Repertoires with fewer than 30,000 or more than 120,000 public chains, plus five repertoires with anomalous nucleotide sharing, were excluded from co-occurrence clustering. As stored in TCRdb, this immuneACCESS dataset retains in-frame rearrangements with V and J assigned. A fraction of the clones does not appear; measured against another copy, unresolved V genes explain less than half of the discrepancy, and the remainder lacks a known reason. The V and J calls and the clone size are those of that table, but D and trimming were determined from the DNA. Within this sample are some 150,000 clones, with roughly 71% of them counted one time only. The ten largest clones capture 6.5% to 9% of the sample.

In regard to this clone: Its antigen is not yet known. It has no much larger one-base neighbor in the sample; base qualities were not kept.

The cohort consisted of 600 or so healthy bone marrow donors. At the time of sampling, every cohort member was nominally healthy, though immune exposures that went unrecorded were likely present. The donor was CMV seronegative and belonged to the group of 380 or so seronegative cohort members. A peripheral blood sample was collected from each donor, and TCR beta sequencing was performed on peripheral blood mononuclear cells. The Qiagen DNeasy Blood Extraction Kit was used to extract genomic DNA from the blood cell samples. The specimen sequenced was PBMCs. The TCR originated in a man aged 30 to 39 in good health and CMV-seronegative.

The encoded CDR3 is CASSLKELSSYEQYF. The DNA sequence follows: TGCGCCAGCAGCTTGAAGGAGCTCAGCTCCTACGAGCAGTACTTC. The sequence is built from TRBV5-1 and TRBJ2-7; the D gene assignment is ambiguous. Looking up the germline V gene yields CDR1 SGHRS and CDR2 YFSETQ. The CDR3, cysteine through phenylalanine, is 15 amino acids long. Kept here is only the CDR3 DNA, which spans 45 bases and is read in frame from base 1. Trimming removed 1 base from V and 0 bases from J, leaving 11 bases between the germline ends.